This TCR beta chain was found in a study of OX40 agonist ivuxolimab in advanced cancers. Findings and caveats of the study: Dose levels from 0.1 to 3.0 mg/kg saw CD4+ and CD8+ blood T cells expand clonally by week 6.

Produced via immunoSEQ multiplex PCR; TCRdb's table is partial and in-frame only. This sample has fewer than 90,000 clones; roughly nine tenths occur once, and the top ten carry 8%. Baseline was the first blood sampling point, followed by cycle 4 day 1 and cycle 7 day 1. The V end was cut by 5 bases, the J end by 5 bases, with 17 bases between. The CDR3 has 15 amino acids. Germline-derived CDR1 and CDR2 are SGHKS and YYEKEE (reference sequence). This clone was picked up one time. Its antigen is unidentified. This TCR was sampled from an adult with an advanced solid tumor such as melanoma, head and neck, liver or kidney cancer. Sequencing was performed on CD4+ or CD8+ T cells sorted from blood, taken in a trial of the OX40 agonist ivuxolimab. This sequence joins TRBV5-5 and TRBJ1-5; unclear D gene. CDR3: CASRLKWQHDQPQHF. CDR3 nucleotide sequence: TGTGCCAGCAGATTGAAGTGGCAGCATGATCAGCCCCAGCATTTT.